These 23 T cell receptor beta chains originate from one sample sequenced in a study of blood T cell repertoires in COVID-19. TCRdb keeps only in-frame clones here, not all; method: immunoSEQ multiplex PCR. The sample shows 180,000 or so clones, 86% of them seen only once. Sequenced input: peripheral blood. The receptors shown here come from a man between 18 and 35 years old with acute or convalescent COVID-19.

The CDR3 nucleotides read TGTGCCAGCAGTATCGGGACATCCCTCCACTTT. The encoded protein is CASSIGTSLHF. The chain carries TRBV6-5 and TRBJ1-6; weak D call: TRBD1 (6 bases). The CDR3 is 11 residues long. Trimming stripped 5 bases from V and 14 bases from J, with 10 bases between. Germline V gene sequence: CDR1 MNHEY, CDR2 SVGAGI.

V and J are TRBV7-9 and TRBJ1-3, with D possibly TRBD1 on 5 matching bases. Deletions cut 5 bases from V and 2 bases from J, with 19 bases between. The CDR3 runs to 17 residues. The germline V gene has CDR1 SEHNR and CDR2 FQNEAQ (reference sequence). The CDR3 sequence: CASSPSPMTEAGNTIYF. The CDR3 DNA is TGTGCCAGCAGCCCATCCCCGATGACAGAGGCTGGAAACACCATATATTTT. The whole variable domain, filled in from reference TRBV7-9 and TRBJ1-3, reads DTGVSQNPRHKITKRGQNVTFRCDPISEHNRLYWYRQTLGQGPEFLTYFQNEAQLEKSRLLSDRFSAERPKGSFSTLEIQRTEQGDSAMYLCASSPSPMTEAGNTIYFGEGSWLTVV.

The V call is TRBV28, the J call TRBJ1-5, with D unclear. Germline assignment: CDR1 MDHEN and CDR2 SYDVKM. Between the trimmed V and J ends, which lost 5 bases and 0 bases, there was a span of 8 bases. The CDR3 runs to 14 residues. CDR3 loop: CASSPFFSNQPQHF. CDR3 nucleotide sequence: TGTGCCAGCAGTCCCTTCTTTAGCAATCAGCCCCAGCATTTT. Combining the CDR3 with reference TRBV28 and TRBJ1-5 gives the whole variable domain DVKVTQSSRYLVKRTGEKVFLECVQDMDHENMFWYRQDPGLGLRLIYFSYDVKMKEKGDIPEGYSVSREKKERFSLILESASTNQTSMYLCASSPFFSNQPQHFGDGTRLSIL.

The J gene is TRBJ2-1, the V gene TRBV7-3; 7 positions match TRBD2. Germline trimming cut 4 bases from V and 10 bases from J; bases unmatched to any gene: 7. This CDR3 spans 13 amino acids. Germline V gene lookup returns CDR1 SGHTA and CDR2 FQGTGA. Written as DNA, the CDR3 is TGTGCCAGCAGCTCAGATCCGGGAGGAGAGCAGTTCTTC. Amino acid sequence: CASSSDPGGEQFF.

This rearrangement joins TRBV3-1 (or the pseudogene TRBV3-2) to TRBJ1-2; D unresolved. Germline assignment: CDR1 LGHDT and CDR2 YNNKEL (reference sequence). The CDR3 extends over 18 amino acids. The V gene lost 2 bases and the J gene lost 6 bases, with 25 bases spanning the gap. The CDR3 sequence is CASSQSRGGPGYGHGYTF. The CDR3 bases are TGTGCCAGCAGCCAAAGTCGGGGAGGCCCAGGATATGGCCATGGCTACACCTTC.

The V and J genes are TRBV28 and TRBJ2-6, with D possibly being TRBD1 (6 bases). V lost 2 bases, J lost 0 bases, and 14 bases lay in between. The CDR3 covers 18 residues. From germline, CDR1 is MDHEN and CDR2 SYDVKM. This CDR3 reads CASSLMGRGSSGANVLTF. The CDR3 bases are TGTGCCAGCAGTTTAATGGGCAGGGGTAGCTCTGGGGCCAACGTCCTGACTTTC.

This chain joins TRBV7-8 and TRBJ1-1; tentatively, D is TRBD1 (5 bases). V was trimmed by 2 bases and J by 4 bases, leaving 11 bases between them. Germline CDR1 is SGHVS and CDR2 is FQNEAQ. This CDR3 comprises 14 residues. CDR3 nucleotides: TGTGCCAGCAGCTTACCCGACAGCGCCACTGAAGCTTTCTTT. Translation gives CASSLPDSATEAFF.

The V and J genes are TRBV7-2 and TRBJ2-3; tentatively, D is TRBD1 (7 bases). The CDR3 has 16 residues. V lost 1 base to trimming and J lost 6 bases, with 17 bases between them. The germline gives CDR1 SGHTA, CDR2 FQGNSA. The CDR3 reads CASSLEERQGGDTQYF. CDR3 sequence (DNA): TGTGCCAGCAGCTTAGAGGAGCGACAGGGAGGCGATACGCAGTATTTT.

The chain is built from TRBV11-2 and TRBJ1-1; D may be TRBD1 (6 bases). Germline CDR1 reads SGHAT; CDR2 reads FQNNGV. Trimming removed 5 bases at V and 5 bases at J, with 15 bases between. The CDR3 length is 14 residues. The CDR3 reads CASSTFGGGTEAFF. DNA of the CDR3: TGTGCCAGCAGCACGTTTGGGGGCGGGACTGAAGCTTTCTTT.

A single count supports this clone. The chain recombines TRBV19 with TRBJ2-1, with a weak D call TRBD2 (5 bases). V was shortened by 6 bases and J by 13 bases, with 13 bases between the two germline ends. Germline V CDR1 and CDR2: LNHDA, SQIVND (reference sequence). There are 11 residues in the CDR3. Here the CDR3 DNA reads TGTGCCAGTAGCAATGGACTGAGTCAGTTCTTC. It yields the protein CASSNGLSQFF.

This clone occurred many times. V is TRBV5-4 and J is TRBJ1-3; weak D call: TRBD1 (6 bases). The V gene's germline CDR1 is SGHNT and CDR2 YYREEE (reference sequence). Deletions cut 5 bases from V and 4 bases from J, with 10 bases between. The CDR3 is made up of 13 amino acids. CDR3 DNA sequence: TGTGCCAGCAGTTATGACAGGGGAAACACCATATATTTT. Its protein is CASSYDRGNTIYF.

V is TRBV10-2 and J is TRBJ1-4; D gene ambiguous. Germline loops: CDR1 WSHSY, CDR2 SAAADI. CDR3 length equals 13 residues. Trimming removed 2 bases at V and 8 bases at J, with 9 bases between. The DNA of the CDR3 is TGCGCCAGCAGTGAGGGCGCGGGGGAAAAACTGTTTTTT. Amino acid sequence: CASSEGAGEKLFF.

The chain employs TRBV6-5 and TRBJ2-3; D perhaps matches TRBD2 (6 bases). Germline V gene sequence: CDR1 MNHEY, CDR2 SVGAGI. The CDR3 extends over 13 amino acids. Between the trimmed V and J ends, which lost 5 bases and 7 bases, there was a span of 13 bases. CDR3: CASSISGLNTQYF. The CDR3 region has the DNA TGTGCCAGCAGTATCAGCGGGCTTAATACGCAGTATTTT.

This clone was observed a handful of times. Additional DNA sequences in this sample encode the identical CDR3. The chain links TRBV9 to TRBJ1-4; tentative D call: TRBD1 (5 bases). Per the germline V gene, CDR1 is SGDLS and CDR2 is YYNGEE. The CDR3 consists of 14 residues. Between the trimmed V and J ends, which lost 0 bases and 5 bases, there was a span of 8 bases. The CDR3 loop reads CASSVASGNEKLFF. As DNA, the CDR3 is TGTGCCAGCAGCGTAGCCTCAGGGAATGAAAAACTGTTTTTT.

The CDR3 loop reads CAGTGQGPGELFF. The CDR3 nucleotides are TGTGCCGGAACGGGACAGGGCCCCGGGGAGCTGTTTTTT. The chain employs TRBV2 and TRBJ2-2, with 9 bases lining up with TRBD1. Losses at the gene ends were 11 bases for V and 6 bases for J; bases not matched to a gene: 7. The V gene's germline CDR1 is SNHLY and CDR2 FYNNEI. This CDR3 region has 13 residues.

V is TRBV7-8 and J is TRBJ2-1; D is possibly TRBD2 (6 bases). With 0 bases removed from V and 7 bases from J, the gap between germline ends came to 10 bases. This CDR3 is 14 amino acids long. The germline CDR1 and CDR2 sequences are SGHVS and FQNEAQ. CDR3 in DNA: TGTGCCAGCAGCTTAGCGGGGGGAGGAAATGAGCAGTTCTTC. Translation gives CASSLAGGGNEQFF.

The chain uses TRBV27 and TRBJ2-1; TRBD2 matches at 8 bases. Germline values: CDR1 MNHEY, CDR2 SMNVEV (reference sequence). This CDR3 contains 12 residues. V was clipped by 5 bases and J by 10 bases; unmatched bases: 4. The CDR3: CASSTTGGEQFF. The CDR3 nucleotides read TGTGCCAGCAGTACAACGGGGGGGGAGCAGTTCTTC.

The chain is built from TRBV14 and TRBJ1-2; 9 bases agree with TRBD1. CDR1 SGHDN and CDR2 FVKESK come from the germline V gene. The CDR3 runs to 15 residues. With 6 bases clipped from V and 1 base from J, the junction kept 6 bases outside the gene matches. Here the CDR3 reads CASSGGTGINYGYTF. The DNA for the CDR3 is TGTGCCAGCAGTGGAGGGACAGGGATTAACTATGGCTACACCTTC.

The chain joins TRBV6-5 to TRBJ1-3; 8 nucleotides line up with TRBD1. V trimming: 10 bases; J trimming: 7 bases; junction bases outside the gene matches: 9. Looked up from germline, CDR1 is MNHEY and CDR2 is SVGAGI. CDR3 length: 13 amino acids. The CDR3 DNA reads as TGTGCCACGCGGACAGGGAACAAGAACACCATATATTTT. Translated, it gives CATRTGNKNTIYF.

V is TRBV27 and J is TRBJ2-3, with TRBD1 as a possible D gene (8 bases). Germline assignment: CDR1 MNHEY and CDR2 SMNVEV (reference sequence). Trimming left V 6 bases short and J 2 bases short, with 24 bases between. The CDR3 covers 18 residues. The CDR3: CASRTDRGGSTHTDTQYF. CDR3 bases: TGTGCCAGCAGGACAGACAGGGGAGGGAGCACACACACAGATACGCAGTATTTT.

The chain joins TRBV11-2 to TRBJ1-5; no firm D call. The CDR3 runs to 14 residues. V lost 1 base and J 2 bases, leaving 6 bases between the germline ends. Germline CDR1 and CDR2: SGHAT and FQNNGV. The CDR3 DNA follows: TGTGCCAGCAGCTTAGGAGTCGGCAATCAGCCCCAGCATTTT. As protein: CASSLGVGNQPQHF. The complete variable domain, with remaining parts taken from reference TRBV11-2 and TRBJ1-5, reads EAGVAQSPRYKIIEKRQSVAFWCNPISGHATLYWYQQILGQGPKLLIQFQNNGVVDDSQLPKDRFSAERLKGVDSTLKIQPAKLEDSAVYLCASSLGVGNQPQHFGDGTRLSIL.

The J gene is TRBJ2-2, the V gene TRBV7-2, with 8 nucleotides matching TRBD2. CDR3 length: 17 amino acids. CDR1 and CDR2 (germline): SGHTA, FQGNSA. V gave up 5 bases and J gave up 4 bases; unmatched junction bases: 12. The CDR3, as DNA: TGTGCCAGCAGCCCCCGGACTAGCTTGGGCTTCACCGGGGAGCTGTTTTTT. Translating gives CASSPRTSLGFTGELFF.

The V call is TRBV11-2, the J call TRBJ1-1; no reliable D call. The V gene lost 5 bases and the J gene lost 0 bases, with 10 bases spanning the gap. Germline V gene data show CDR1 as SGHAT and CDR2 as FQNNGV. The CDR3 extends over 14 amino acids. The CDR3 nucleotides are TGTGCCAGCAGCCGAAGCCAGGTGAACACTGAAGCTTTCTTT. Protein: CASSRSQVNTEAFF.